This is a list of T cell receptor beta chains from one sample in a study of regulatory T cells in long-lasting Graves disease. TCRdb re-called the multiplex PCR reads with MiXCR, one entry per CDR3 protein. The sample yields approximately 500,000 distinct CDR3 sequences, roughly 21% seen once. Material: peripheral blood mononuclear cells (PBMCs), obtained when the disease was refractory, from a patient treated with antithyroid drugs. The receptors stem from a female donor with Graves disease. Both conserved end residues are trimmed from each CDR3.

CDR3 protein | J gene | V gene
SARDPTGGLGSPLH | TRBJ1-6 | TRBV20-1
ASAWVETETQY | TRBJ2-5 | TRBV5-1
ATWERQGAVEQY | TRBJ2-7 | TRBV27
ASSDPENEKLF | TRBJ1-4 | TRBV10-2
ASSPQGSNEKLF | TRBJ1-4 | TRBV12-3/TRBV12-4
ASSPRPGAGYGYT | TRBJ1-2 | TRBV7-2
ATSDLWGNTGELF | TRBJ2-2 | TRBV24-1
ASSFPGTGVVEGYT | TRBJ1-2 | TRBV6-5
ASSLGRRTEAF | TRBJ1-1 | TRBV6-2/TRBV6-3
ASTRDGYQPQH | TRBJ1-5 | TRBV6-1
ASSPSPQRETQY | TRBJ2-5 | TRBV5-1
ASSLAGGHNTEAF | TRBJ1-1 | TRBV7-9
ASGYGGADYGYT | TRBJ1-2 | TRBV28
ASSFGQMTGNTEAF | TRBJ1-1 | TRBV12-3/TRBV12-4
AWSVIPGSHEKLF | TRBJ1-4 | TRBV30
ASHPGQEGGYT | TRBJ1-2 | TRBV5-1
ASSFRDSGQPQH | TRBJ1-5 | TRBV6-1
ASSLRERGFVPEAF | TRBJ1-1 | TRBV7-8
AISGEHRVNTEAF | TRBJ1-1 | TRBV10-3
ASSLGLGGVGETQY | TRBJ2-5 | TRBV5-1
ASTRGVAANTGELF | TRBJ2-2 | TRBV12-3/TRBV12-4
ASSFPGQNNSPLH | TRBJ1-6 | TRBV5-5
SAHLGGEKLF | TRBJ1-4 | TRBV20-1
ASRHRTGGGYEQY | TRBJ2-7 | TRBV6-1
ASRLGGGVREKLF | TRBJ1-4 | TRBV28
ASSLSMGQGLYGYT | TRBJ1-2 | TRBV7-8
ASSIAGSGNTEAF | TRBJ1-1 | TRBV19
ASSREGSNTEAF | TRBJ1-1 | TRBV18
ASSPTGERVRGYYNEQF | TRBJ2-1 | TRBV11-2
ASLRLDYEQY | TRBJ2-7 | TRBV2
ASSTWTGSSNQPQH | TRBJ1-5 | TRBV19
ASTPGGYTGELF | TRBJ2-2 | TRBV6-1
ASSLGQGSTGELF | TRBJ2-2 | TRBV19
ASRQGNYGYT | TRBJ1-2 | TRBV5-4
AISEGPTGGVTEAF | TRBJ1-1 | TRBV10-3
ASSRVDGELF | TRBJ2-2 | TRBV5-1
ASSLWGAGTQH | TRBJ1-5 | TRBV5-6
AISGGARFSYEQY | TRBJ2-7 | TRBV10-3
ATSRDRINRGWPQETQY | TRBJ2-5 | TRBV15
ASSPPGTGIPGELF | TRBJ2-2 | TRBV28
ASSQRGHTEAF | TRBJ1-1 | TRBV14
ASSIRRTVPGQPQH | TRBJ1-5 | TRBV19
SVEDSVTGGYTEAF | TRBJ1-1 | TRBV29-1
ASSFSRTGSPNYGYT | TRBJ1-2 | TRBV28
ASSSTVNYGYT | TRBJ1-2 | TRBV5-6
ASSAVRTGARNTGELF | TRBJ2-2 | TRBV19
ASSRRRDTQY | TRBJ2-3 | TRBV6-1
ASSQDADEQY | TRBJ2-7 | TRBV7-2
ASSLEGAMNTEAF | TRBJ1-1 | TRBV12-3/TRBV12-4
ASSLEGSEKLF | TRBJ1-4 | TRBV7-2
ASSWPELEEAQY | TRBJ2-5 | TRBV7-9
ASSSGQEGQTQY | TRBJ2-5 | TRBV3-1
ASGGVTGEGYT | TRBJ1-2 | TRBV5-1
ASSPTGGRNQPQH | TRBJ1-5 | TRBV2
ASRRPSTYEQY | TRBJ2-7 | TRBV6-2/TRBV6-3
ASSRSQSSYNEQF | TRBJ2-1 | TRBV6-2/TRBV6-3
ASSTATGGYGYT | TRBJ1-2 | TRBV12-3/TRBV12-4
ASSPGRHRRNTEAF | TRBJ1-1 | TRBV3-1
ASSYSGGTYGYT | TRBJ1-2 | TRBV6-2/TRBV6-3
SARDDGGRAGNEQF | TRBJ2-1 | TRBV20-1